What follows are 15 T cell receptor beta chains derived from one specimen sequenced in a study of memory CD4+ T cells and cytomegalovirus serostatus. The sort gate was single viable CD3+CD4+CD8-CD45RO+ cells for memory CD4+ T cells. Libraries were prepared by immunoSEQ multiplex PCR; TCRdb keeps only in-frame clonotypes and omits some of them. The table includes 25,000 to 30,000 clones, less than 80% detected once. Material for sequencing was memory CD4+ T cells from blood. The source is an adult in good health and CMV-seronegative.

This chain joins TRBV5-1 and TRBJ2-2; D tentatively reads TRBD1 or TRBD2 (5 bases each). There are 19 residues in the CDR3. CDR1 and CDR2 (germline): SGHRS, YFSETQ. V was trimmed by 3 bases and J by 5 bases, leaving 26 bases between them. CDR3 sequence: CASSWTGTGAVLATGELFF. The CDR3 DNA reads as TGCGCCAGCAGCTGGACCGGGACCGGGGCCGTGTTAGCAACCGGGGAGCTGTTTTTT.

This clone has just a few counts. The chain uses TRBV18 and TRBJ1-6, with D perhaps matching TRBD1 (5 bases). Deletions cut 3 bases from V and 5 bases from J, with 11 bases between. CDR1 and CDR2 (germline): KGHSH, LQKENI. The CDR3 runs 15 residues. The CDR3 DNA reads TGTGCCAGCTCACCCGGGACGGCCGATAATTCACCCCTCCACTTT. Its protein product is CASSPGTADNSPLHF.

This chain uses TRBV6-1 with TRBJ2-1, with 11 positions matching TRBD1. V lost 6 bases, J lost 6 bases, and 1 base stayed unmatched. Looked up from germline, CDR1 is MNHNS and CDR2 is SASEGT. This CDR3 has 13 residues. The CDR3 region is CASRDRGLNEQFF. Here the CDR3 DNA reads TGTGCCAGCAGGGACAGGGGGCTCAATGAGCAGTTCTTC.

The V call is TRBV11-2, the J call TRBJ2-5; D gene ambiguous. V was trimmed by 3 bases and J by 1 base, leaving 9 bases between them. The germline gives CDR1 SGHAT, CDR2 FQNNGV. This CDR3 is built from 14 residues. CDR3 loop: CASSFQVSQETQYF. CDR3 nucleotides: TGTGCCAGCAGCTTCCAGGTCAGCCAAGAGACCCAGTACTTC.

The V and J genes are TRBV19 and TRBJ1-5; D is possibly TRBD1 (6 bases). The V gene's germline CDR1 is LNHDA and CDR2 SQIVND (reference sequence). The CDR3 sequence is 16 residues long. The V and J ends lost 6 bases and 1 base respectively, with 16 bases between them. CDR3 nucleotides: TGTGCCAGTAGCAGGCGTGAGGGGGTGAGCAATCAGCCCCAGCATTTT. Its protein is CASSRREGVSNQPQHF.

The genes are TRBV6-4 and TRBJ1-5, with D uncertain. The CDR3 consists of 13 residues. Trimming removed 3 bases at V and 0 bases at J, with 3 bases between. Germline V gene sequence: CDR1 MRHNA, CDR2 SNTAGT. CDR3 region: CASSEHSNQPQHF. The CDR3 coding sequence is TGTGCCAGCAGTGAACATAGCAATCAGCCCCAGCATTTT.

The V call is TRBV7-2, the J call TRBJ2-2, with a possible D match to TRBD2 (6 bases). This CDR3 is 15 amino acids long. Trimming left V 1 base short and J 3 bases short, with 9 bases between. Looked up from germline, CDR1 is SGHTA and CDR2 is FQGNSA. CDR3 coding DNA: TGTGCCAGCAGCTTAGTGGCGGGACACACCGGGGAGCTGTTTTTT. This encodes CASSLVAGHTGELFF.

The J gene is TRBJ1-5, the V gene TRBV28; D might be TRBD1 (5 bases). V lost 6 bases and J 7 bases, leaving 19 bases between the germline ends. Germline CDR1 MDHEN, CDR2 SYDVKM. CDR3 size: 15 residues. The CDR3 spells CASSLGSGLGQPQHF. The CDR3 DNA reads as TGTGCCAGCAGCCTAGGGTCAGGGTTAGGGCAGCCCCAGCATTTT.

This clone was counted once. The genes are TRBV5-4 and TRBJ2-7; maybe TRBD2 (6 bases). The length of the CDR3 is 13 residues. Germline CDR1 SGHNT, CDR2 YYREEE (reference sequence). Between the trimmed V and J ends, which lost 4 bases and 2 bases, there was a span of 10 bases. The chain's CDR3 is CASSLRGAYEQYF. The CDR3 nucleotides read TGTGCCAGCAGCCTGCGGGGTGCCTACGAGCAGTACTTC.

The rearrangement links TRBV10-3 to TRBJ2-7, with a weak D call TRBD1 (6 bases). The CDR3 sequence is 15 residues long. Germline V gene lookup returns CDR1 ENHRY and CDR2 SYGVKD. V lost 0 bases, J lost 2 bases, and 11 bases lay in between. DNA of the CDR3: TGTGCCATCAGTGAGTCCCGACAGGCCCCCTACGAGCAGTACTTC. Its protein product is CAISESRQAPYEQYF.

Only one count was recorded for this clone. The chain has TRBV19 and TRBJ2-7, with D tentatively TRBD1 (6 bases). Trimming shortened V by 5 bases and J by 4 bases, and 21 bases separated the two germline ends. This CDR3 spans 16 amino acids. CDR1 and CDR2 from the germline V gene are LNHDA and SQIVND (reference sequence). CDR3 nucleotide sequence: TGTGCCAGTAGTTCTCACAGGGCCCCTAGGATTTACGAGCAGTACTTC. Its translation is CASSSHRAPRIYEQYF.

This rearrangement joins TRBV4-3 to TRBJ2-6; no clear D. Trimming cost V 0 bases and J 0 bases, with 9 bases left between them. The CDR3 has 17 amino acids. Germline-derived CDR1 and CDR2 are LGHNA and YSLEER. The CDR3 loop is CASSQDLAASGANVLTF. CDR3 nucleotide sequence: TGCGCCAGCAGCCAAGATCTTGCAGCCTCTGGGGCCAACGTCCTGACTTTC.

The rearrangement uses TRBV7-9 and TRBJ2-7; D is undetermined. The CDR3 extends over 13 amino acids. CDR1 is SEHNR and CDR2 is FQNEAQ in the germline V gene (reference sequence). V lost 4 bases and J 9 bases, leaving 16 bases between the germline ends. The CDR3 loop is CASSYQSSGGQYF. The CDR3 DNA reads TGTGCCAGCAGCTACCAGTCTTCGGGTGGGCAGTACTTC.

The chain couples TRBV28 to TRBJ2-5; 10 bases match TRBD1. From germline, CDR1 is MDHEN and CDR2 SYDVKM. CDR3 size: 15 residues. The ends lost 7 bases at V and 5 bases at J; junction bases unmatched: 10. The CDR3: CASIPGTGVRETQYF. CDR3 nucleotide sequence: TGTGCCAGCATACCCGGGACAGGGGTTCGGGAGACCCAGTACTTC. The full variable domain, completed using reference TRBV28 and TRBJ2-5, is DVKVTQSSRYLVKRTGEKVFLECVQDMDHENMFWYRQDPGLGLRLIYFSYDVKMKEKGDIPEGYSVSREKKERFSLILESASTNQTSMYLCASIPGTGVRETQYFGPGTRLLVL.

J is TRBJ2-7 and V is TRBV7-4, with 8 positions matching TRBD1. Looked up from germline, CDR1 is SGHVT and CDR2 is SQSDAQ. This CDR3 has 15 residues. V was clipped by 4 bases and J by 4 bases; unmatched bases: 9. The CDR3 DNA follows: TGTGCCAGCAGCTCGAGGACAGGGTTAAGGTACGAGCAGTACTTC. Amino acid sequence: CASSSRTGLRYEQYF.